Presented here are 25 T cell receptor beta chains from one specimen sequenced in a study of T cell clonality in common variable immunodeficiency. Study-wide results and limits: Fewer deletions and N-nucleotide insertions were reportedly seen in common variable immunodeficiency TCR beta sequences.

No antigen is known for these receptors. This table comes from immunoSEQ multiplex PCR, and its TCRdb copy is limited to in-frame clones, with some not included. Altogether about 26,000 clones were found in the sample, and no singletons occur. Material: peripheral blood mononuclear cells. Every receptor here comes from a human donor with common variable immunodeficiency.

This clone was detected many times. The CDR3 end is not reached by the read, which stops 3 residues before it; the germline J gene fills it in. The chain joins TRBV20-1 to TRBJ2-1, with 8 bases fitting TRBD2. Germline V lookup: CDR1 DFQATT, CDR2 SNEGSKA (reference sequence). There are 14 residues in the CDR3. Losses at the gene ends were 4 bases for V and 2 bases for J; bases not matched to a gene: 4. CDR3 residues: CSATRGGTYNEQFF. Partial CDR3 DNA: TGCAGTGCTACCCGGGGGGGCACCTACAATGAG.

This clone was counted ten times or more. The CDR3 extends 3 residues past the end of the read, so its final part is completed from the germline J gene. The gene calls are TRBV7-3 and TRBJ2-4; 9 nucleotides agree with TRBD2. The CDR3 runs 15 residues. Trimming took 2 bases from V and 6 from J; bases not matched to a gene: 5. Germline V gene sequence: CDR1 SGHTA, CDR2 FQGTGA. The CDR3 is CASSLAGGRGNIQYF. The sequenced CDR3 bases are TGTGCCAGCAGCTTAGCGGGAGGGCGCGGAAACATT.

Note on this clone: The missing CDR3 end, 3 residues past where the read stops, is filled in from the germline J gene. The chain links TRBV6-2 or TRBV6-3 to TRBJ2-3, with 7 bases that match TRBD2. CDR1 is MNHEY and CDR2 is SVGEGT in the germline V gene. The CDR3 extends over 17 amino acids. V gave up 8 bases and J gave up 2 bases; unmatched junction bases: 16. Incomplete CDR3 DNA: TGTGCCAGCTCTACGAGGAGGGGTAGCGGGCACACAGATACG. It codes for CASSTRRGSGHTDT. The entire CDR3 protein is CASSTRRGSGHTDTQYF.

There are many counts of this clone. Read coverage stops 3 residues before the CDR3 terminus; the germline J gene supplies the remainder. The chain joins TRBV30 to TRBJ1-6; TRBD1 might be the D (6 bases). Germline V gene data show CDR1 as GTSNPN and CDR2 as SVGIG (reference sequence). The CDR3 sequence is 15 residues long. V was shortened by 4 bases and J by 0 bases, with 10 bases between the two germline ends. CDR3 in amino acids: CAWNRAFSYNSPLHF. The covered CDR3 bases are TGTGCCTGGAACAGGGCTTTCTCCTATAATTCACCC.

This clone was counted ten times or more. The read ends 3 residues shy of where the CDR3 ends; the end is completed using the germline J gene. The chain couples TRBV6-2 or TRBV6-3 to TRBJ1-6; D ambiguous. V lost 11 bases and J 3 bases, leaving 17 bases between the germline ends. CDR1 and CDR2 from the germline V gene are MNHEY and SVGEGT. The CDR3 is 15 residues long. The sequenced CDR3 bases are TGTGCCCATACTAGCTCCCCCCACTATAATTCACCC. Amino acids: CAHTSSPHYNSP. The full-length CDR3 reads as CAHTSSPHYNSPLHF.

This clone has at least ten counts. The sequence runs out 3 residues before the end of the CDR3; the remainder is reconstructed from the germline J gene. The chain links TRBV5-1 to TRBJ1-1; D is uncertain. This CDR3 has 14 residues. V was clipped by 4 bases and J by 1 base, with 11 bases between them. CDR1 SGHRS and CDR2 YFSETQ come from the germline V gene. This CDR3 is CASSTAFGNTEAFF. The covered CDR3 bases are TGCGCCAGCAGCACTGCTTTCGGGAACACTGAA.

This clone has a count of ten or more. The DNA ends 3 residues before the CDR3 does, and the rest of the CDR3 is filled in from the germline J gene. V usage is TRBV2 and J usage is TRBJ1-5; D gene uncertain. Trimming pared 3 bases from V and 3 bases from J, leaving 9 bases between. CDR1 is SNHLY, CDR2 FYNNEI, per germline. This CDR3 is 14 amino acids long. The CDR3 here is CASSDGRHNQPQHF. The sequenced part of the CDR3 DNA is TGTGCCAGCAGTGACGGCAGACACAATCAGCCC. The entire variable domain, with the rest obtained from reference TRBV2 and TRBJ1-5, is as follows: EPEVTQTPSHQVTQMGQEVILRCVPISNHLYFYWYRQILGQKVEFLVSFYNNEISEKSEIFDDQFSVERPDGSNFTLKIRSTKLEDSAMYFCASSDGRHNQPQHFGDGTRLSIL.

This clone was seen repeatedly, ten times or more. Read coverage stops 3 residues before the CDR3 terminus; the germline J gene supplies the remainder. The J gene is TRBJ1-2, the V gene TRBV19, with D tentatively TRBD1 (5 bases). CDR1 is LNHDA, CDR2 SQIVND, per germline (reference sequence). This CDR3 comprises 15 residues. V was shortened by 8 bases and J by 4 bases, with 20 bases between the two germline ends. The covered CDR3 bases are TGTGCCAGTCACCCCCTAGCGCAGGGAATCTATGGC. Its translation is CASHPLAQGIYG. The CDR3, in full, reads CASHPLAQGIYGYTF.

This clone has at least ten counts. The read finishes 3 residues shy of the CDR3 end, and the germline J gene is used to complete it. J is TRBJ2-3 and V is TRBV20-1; 7 bases are a match to TRBD1. This CDR3 has 14 amino acids. CDR1 and CDR2 from the germline V gene are DFQATT and SNEGSKA (reference sequence). V dropped 5 bases and J dropped 0; count of bases not matched to a gene: 5. CDR3 sequence reads: CSALGQPSTDTQYF. Incomplete CDR3 DNA: TGCAGTGCTCTGGGACAGCCTAGCACAGATACG.

This clone was detected only a few times. The CDR3 is cut off 3 residues early in the read; its end comes from the germline J gene. The rearrangement uses TRBV7-9 and TRBJ1-5; 7 bases match TRBD1. CDR1 is SEHNR, CDR2 FQNEAQ, per germline (reference sequence). The CDR3 consists of 13 residues. V was pared by 5 bases and J by 5 bases, with 3 bases of the junction left unmatched. This CDR3 is CASSTGVDQPQHF. The sequenced CDR3 bases are TGTGCCAGCAGCACAGGGGTCGATCAGCCC.

This clone has ten or more counts. The read halts 3 residues ahead of the CDR3 end, with the missing end drawn from the germline J gene. This sequence joins TRBV4-2 and TRBJ2-3; 7 nucleotides match TRBD2. The CDR3 length is 15 residues. The ends lost 4 bases at V and 2 bases at J; junction bases unmatched: 6. Germline V gives CDR1 LGHNA, CDR2 YNFKEQ. The sequenced CDR3 bases are TGTGCCAGCAGCCGAGAAGCGGGACCCACAGATACG. Its translation is CASSREAGPTDT. The complete CDR3 protein is CASSREAGPTDTQYF.

With regard to this clone: The sequenced fragment ends 3 residues before the CDR3 boundary, so the rest is inferred from the germline J gene. The J gene is TRBJ2-2, the V gene TRBV6-2 or TRBV6-3; 9 bases are a match to TRBD2. Germline V lookup: CDR1 MNHEY, CDR2 SVGEGT. CDR3 length: 15 residues. V was clipped by 6 bases and J by 6 bases; unmatched bases: 8. CDR3 DNA, as far as it was read: TGTGCCAGCAGCGTTACGCTAGCGGGATCCGGGGAG. It yields the protein CASSVTLAGSGE. Given in full, the CDR3 is CASSVTLAGSGELFF.

There are a few counts of this clone. The CDR3 is cut off 3 residues early in the read; its end comes from the germline J gene. The chain joins TRBV7-9 to TRBJ1-6; possibly TRBD1 for D (6 bases). Germline V gives CDR1 SEHNR, CDR2 FQNEAQ (reference sequence). V shed 5 bases and J shed 8 bases, with 13 bases lying between them. The CDR3 length is 14 residues. The CDR3 bases that were read are TGTGCCAGCAGCACGGGACAAATGGATTCACCC. Amino acids: CASSTGQMDSP. The complete CDR3 reads CASSTGQMDSPLHF.

This clone was observed at least ten times. CDR3 amino acids: CASSGFNRVRPQHF. The part of the CDR3 DNA that was read is TGTGCCAGCAGTGGGTTCAACAGGGTAAGGCCC. The chain has TRBV2 and TRBJ1-5; D might be TRBD1 (6 bases). Read data end 3 residues before the CDR3 end; the end is taken from the germline J gene. The CDR3 runs 14 residues. V lost 4 bases and J lost 9, with 16 bases in between. Germline assignment: CDR1 SNHLY and CDR2 FYNNEI.

Ten or more counts support this clone. Read data end 3 residues before the CDR3 end; the end is taken from the germline J gene. V usage is TRBV19 and J usage is TRBJ2-3, with TRBD2 identical over 8 bases. Trimming at V came to 5 bases and at J to 3 bases, leaving 13 bases not matched to a gene. This CDR3 is built from 17 residues. CDR1 and CDR2 (germline): LNHDA, SQIVND (reference sequence). The CDR3 bases that were read are TGTGCCAGTAGTCTCCAGCGGGAGTCTTTCCTTACAGATACG. Protein sequence: CASSLQRESFLTDT. The entire CDR3 is CASSLQRESFLTDTQYF.

About this clone itself: The CDR3 end is not reached by the read, which stops 3 residues before it; the germline J gene fills it in. The chain is built from TRBV5-1 and TRBJ2-7, with TRBD2 matching over 7 bases. Trimming took 3 bases from V and 3 from J; bases not matched to a gene: 6. The V gene's germline CDR1 is SGHRS and CDR2 YFSETQ. This CDR3 has 14 amino acids. CDR3 DNA (partial): TGCGCCAGCAGCTCCGGGGGGACCGGCTACGAG. Its protein is CASSSGGTGYE. The complete CDR3 sequence is CASSSGGTGYEQYF.

This clone was seen ten or more times. The read terminates 3 residues before the CDR3 end, so the remaining end is supplied by the germline J gene. The identical CDR3 is also encoded by other nucleotide sequences in the sample. The rearrangement uses TRBV6-2 or TRBV6-3 and TRBJ2-5; no clear D gene. The V and J ends lost 2 bases and 7 bases respectively, with 11 bases between them. The germline CDR1 and CDR2 sequences are MNHEY and SVGEGT. The CDR3 is 13 amino acids. CDR3 amino acids: CASSYGKAVTQYF. CDR3 DNA, as far as it was read: TGTGCCAGCAGTTACGGCAAGGCTGTGACC.

The sample holds many counts of this clone. The CDR3 end lies 3 residues beyond the end of the read and is filled in from the germline J gene. The chain joins TRBV19 to TRBJ1-6, with a possible D match to TRBD1 (6 bases). Looked up from germline, CDR1 is LNHDA and CDR2 is SQIVND (reference sequence). The CDR3 is made up of 16 amino acids. Trimming pared 5 bases from V and 6 bases from J, leaving 17 bases between. The CDR3 region is CASSPSRGAPNSPLHF. Partial CDR3 DNA: TGTGCCAGTAGTCCGAGTCGGGGGGCGCCTAATTCACCC.

On this clone itself: The read comes to an end 3 residues before the CDR3 does, leaving the germline J gene to fill in the end. The rearrangement joins TRBV30 to TRBJ1-2; 10 bases are shared with TRBD1. Germline values: CDR1 GTSNPN, CDR2 SVGIG (reference sequence). The CDR3 is 13 amino acids. This CDR3 is CAWRKDRGIGYTF. The sequenced CDR3 bases are TGTGCCTGGAGAAAGGACAGGGGGATCGGC. The full variable domain, in which reference TRBV30 and TRBJ1-2 provide the parts outside the CDR3, is SQTIHQWPATLVQPVGSPLSLECTVEGTSNPNLYWYRQAAGRGLQLLFYSVGIGQISSEVPQNLSASRPQDRQFILSSKKLLLSDSGFYLCAWRKDRGIGYTFGSGTRLTVV.

This clone was counted at least ten times. The read finishes 3 residues shy of the CDR3 end, and the germline J gene is used to complete it. The chain combines TRBV20-1 with TRBJ2-1, with TRBD2 identical over 11 bases. The V gene end was trimmed by 6 bases and the J gene end by 7 bases; junction bases not matched to a gene: 5. This CDR3 has 13 amino acids. The germline gives CDR1 DFQATT, CDR2 SNEGSKA (reference sequence). CDR3 sequence reads: CSAARTSGNEQFF. The CDR3 bases that were read are TGCAGTGCCGCTCGGACTAGCGGGAATGAG.

The table lists this clone with a few counts. The read stops 3 residues short of the end of the CDR3; the missing end is completed from the germline J gene. The rearrangement joins TRBV7-2 to TRBJ2-7, with TRBD1 matching over 11 bases. Germline values: CDR1 SGHTA, CDR2 FQGNSA. After removal of 5 bases from V and 3 bases from J, the junction contained 6 bases not matched to a gene. CDR3 length: 15 residues. The CDR3 is CASSVTGTGGYEQYF. CDR3 DNA, as far as it was read: TGTGCCAGCAGCGTAACCGGGACAGGGGGCTACGAG.

This clone has a count of ten or more. The CDR3 end lies 3 residues beyond the end of the read and is filled in from the germline J gene. This chain links TRBV20-1 with TRBJ1-5, with a tentative D call TRBD1 (5 bases). Per germline, CDR1 DFQATT and CDR2 SNEGSKA (reference sequence). This CDR3 spans 14 amino acids. V gave up 5 bases and J gave up 2 bases, with 13 bases separating them. This chain's CDR3 is CSAARGEGNQPQHF. CDR3 bases read: TGCAGTGCTGCCCGAGGGGAGGGCAATCAGCCC.

This clone occurred a few times. Compared with germline, one end of the junction differs, possibly owing to a read error. The read terminates 3 residues before the CDR3 end, so the remaining end is supplied by the germline J gene. This rearrangement joins TRBV18 to TRBJ1-6, with a weak D call TRBD1 (5 bases). CDR3 size: 15 residues. From germline, CDR1 is KGHSH and CDR2 LQKENI. The DNA read from the CDR3 is TGTGCCAGCTCCCAACTCGACAGTGATAAGTCACCC. As protein: CASSQLDSDKSP. The whole CDR3 protein is CASSQLDSDKSPLHF. The variable domain in full, completed from reference TRBV18 and TRBJ1-6, reads NAGVMQNPRHLVRRRGQEARLRCSPMKGHSHVYWYRQLPEEGLKFMVYLQKENIIDESGMPKERFSAEFPKEGPSILRIQQVVRGDSAAYFCASSQLDSDKSPLHFGNGTRLTVT.

This clone has more than one count but fewer than ten. The read ends 3 residues early relative to the CDR3; the germline J gene fills the gap. The chain has TRBV7-9 and TRBJ1-5; TRBD1 is a possible D gene (5 bases). The CDR3 runs 14 residues. V lost 5 bases and J lost 9, with 17 bases in between. Germline V gives CDR1 SEHNR, CDR2 FQNEAQ (reference sequence). The DNA read from the CDR3 is TGTGCCAGCAGCACACAGGACTATTCGGGGCCC. The encoded protein is CASSTQDYSGP. The full CDR3 protein reads CASSTQDYSGPQHF.

This clone was seen at least ten times. The CDR3 end falls 3 residues outside the read, so it is completed with the germline J gene. J is TRBJ2-7 and V is TRBV20-1; maybe TRBD2 (6 bases). Per germline, CDR1 DFQATT and CDR2 SNEGSKA (reference sequence). There are 14 residues in the CDR3. V was cut by 4 bases and J by 5 bases, with 18 bases left in between. The CDR3 region is CSAMPPSAIDEQYF. Incomplete CDR3 DNA: TGCAGTGCTATGCCGCCTAGCGCGATCGACGAG.